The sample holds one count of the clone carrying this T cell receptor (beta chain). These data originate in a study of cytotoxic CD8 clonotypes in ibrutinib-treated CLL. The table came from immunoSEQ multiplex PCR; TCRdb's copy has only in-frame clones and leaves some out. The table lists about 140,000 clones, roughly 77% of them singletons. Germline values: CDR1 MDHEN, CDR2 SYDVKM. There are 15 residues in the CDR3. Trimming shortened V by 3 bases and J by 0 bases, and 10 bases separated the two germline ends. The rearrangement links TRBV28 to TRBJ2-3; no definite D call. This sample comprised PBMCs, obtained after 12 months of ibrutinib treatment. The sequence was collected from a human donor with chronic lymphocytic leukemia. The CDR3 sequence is CASSFSPASTDTQYF. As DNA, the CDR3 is TGTGCCAGCAGTTTCTCCCCGGCTAGCACAGATACGCAGTATTTT.